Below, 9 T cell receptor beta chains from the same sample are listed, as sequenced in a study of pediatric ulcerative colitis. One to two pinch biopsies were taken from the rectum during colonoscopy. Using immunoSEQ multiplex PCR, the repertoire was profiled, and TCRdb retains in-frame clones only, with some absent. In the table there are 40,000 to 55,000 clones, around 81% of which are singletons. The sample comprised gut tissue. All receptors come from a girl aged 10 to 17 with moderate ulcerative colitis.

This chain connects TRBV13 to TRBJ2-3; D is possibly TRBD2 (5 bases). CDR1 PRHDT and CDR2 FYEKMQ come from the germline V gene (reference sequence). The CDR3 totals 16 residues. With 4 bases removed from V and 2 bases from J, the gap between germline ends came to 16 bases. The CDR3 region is CASSSLNERITDTQYF. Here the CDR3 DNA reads TGTGCCAGCAGCTCCTTAAATGAGCGGATCACAGATACGCAGTATTTT.

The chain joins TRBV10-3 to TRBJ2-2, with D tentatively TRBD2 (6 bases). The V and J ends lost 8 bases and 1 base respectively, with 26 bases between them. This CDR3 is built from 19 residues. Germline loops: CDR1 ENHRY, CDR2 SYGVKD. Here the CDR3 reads CAISDDPGTAWGNTGELFF. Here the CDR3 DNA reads TGTGCCATCTCTGACGACCCGGGGACTGCCTGGGGGAACACCGGGGAGCTGTTTTTT.

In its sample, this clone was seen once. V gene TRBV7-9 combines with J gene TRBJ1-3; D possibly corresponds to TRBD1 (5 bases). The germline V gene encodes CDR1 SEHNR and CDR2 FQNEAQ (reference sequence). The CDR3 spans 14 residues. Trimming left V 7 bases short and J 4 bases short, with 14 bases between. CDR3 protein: CASTAAGPGNTIYF. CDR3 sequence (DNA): TGTGCCAGCACCGCAGCGGGGCCAGGAAACACCATATATTTT. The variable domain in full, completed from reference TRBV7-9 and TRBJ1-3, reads DTGVSQNPRHKITKRGQNVTFRCDPISEHNRLYWYRQTLGQGPEFLTYFQNEAQLEKSRLLSDRFSAERPKGSFSTLEIQRTEQGDSAMYLCASTAAGPGNTIYFGEGSWLTVV.

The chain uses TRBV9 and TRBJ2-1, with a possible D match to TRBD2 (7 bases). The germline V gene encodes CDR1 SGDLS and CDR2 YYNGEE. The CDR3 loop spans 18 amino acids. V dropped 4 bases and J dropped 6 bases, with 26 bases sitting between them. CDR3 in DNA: TGTGCCAGCAGCCCCCCAGTGGGTTGGGGGGGCCAAGTCAATGAGCAGTTCTTC. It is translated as CASSPPVGWGGQVNEQFF.

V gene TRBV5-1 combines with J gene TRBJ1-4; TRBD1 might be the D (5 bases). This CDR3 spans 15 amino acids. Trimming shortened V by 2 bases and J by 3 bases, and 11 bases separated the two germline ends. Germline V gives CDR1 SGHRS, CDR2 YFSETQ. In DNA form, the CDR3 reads TGCGCCAGCAGCTTAGGACACCCCTCTAATGAAAAACTGTTTTTT. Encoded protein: CASSLGHPSNEKLFF.

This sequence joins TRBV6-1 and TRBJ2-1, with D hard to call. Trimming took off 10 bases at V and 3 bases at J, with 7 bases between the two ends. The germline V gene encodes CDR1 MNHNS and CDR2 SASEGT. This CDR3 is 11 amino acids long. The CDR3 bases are TGTGCCACCATTGACTACAATGAGCAGTTCTTC. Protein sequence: CATIDYNEQFF.

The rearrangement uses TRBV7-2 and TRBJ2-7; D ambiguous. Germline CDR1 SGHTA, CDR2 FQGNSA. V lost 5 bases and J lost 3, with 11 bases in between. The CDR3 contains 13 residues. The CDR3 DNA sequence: TGTGCCAGCAGCCCCGTCCTCTACTACGAGCAGTACTTC. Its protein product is CASSPVLYYEQYF.

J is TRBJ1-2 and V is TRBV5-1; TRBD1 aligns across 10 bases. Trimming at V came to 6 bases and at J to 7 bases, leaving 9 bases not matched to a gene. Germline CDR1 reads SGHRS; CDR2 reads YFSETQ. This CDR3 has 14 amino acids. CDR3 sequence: CASKNRQGAAGYTF. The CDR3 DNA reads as TGCGCCAGCAAAAATAGACAGGGGGCGGCTGGCTACACCTTC. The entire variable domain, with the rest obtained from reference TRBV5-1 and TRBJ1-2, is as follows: KAGVTQTPRYLIKTRGQQVTLSCSPISGHRSVSWYQQTPGQGLQFLFEYFSETQRNKGNFPGRFSGRQFSNSRSEMNVSTLELGDSALYLCASKNRQGAAGYTFGSGTRLTVV.

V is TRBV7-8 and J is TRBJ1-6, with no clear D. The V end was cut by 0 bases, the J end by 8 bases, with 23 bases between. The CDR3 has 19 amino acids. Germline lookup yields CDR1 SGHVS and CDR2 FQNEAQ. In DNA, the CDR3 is TGTGCCAGCAGCTTAGCCTTCGACGGGAGGGAGTTGGACTATTCACCCCTCCACTTT. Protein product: CASSLAFDGRELDYSPLHF.